Listed here are 12 T cell receptor beta chains from one sample, sequenced in a study of cytotoxic CD8 clonotypes in ibrutinib-treated CLL. The repertoire was sequenced with immunoSEQ multiplex PCR; TCRdb's copy has only in-frame clones and lacks some. The sample holds roughly 200,000 clones, roughly 72% seen once. The source was PBMCs, collected after 24 months of ibrutinib treatment. The receptor set was obtained from a human donor with chronic lymphocytic leukemia.

The chain recombines TRBV27 with TRBJ2-7; the D is unclear. This CDR3 comprises 16 residues. Germline V lookup: CDR1 MNHEY, CDR2 SMNVEV (reference sequence). Trimming removed 6 bases from V and 2 bases from J, with 20 bases in between. CDR3 loop: CASRRLPGAGAYEQYF. CDR3 nucleotides: TGTGCCAGCAGAAGACTGCCGGGCGCCGGAGCCTACGAGCAGTACTTC.

The chain joins TRBV6-5 to TRBJ2-5; D call uncertain. V lost 0 bases and J 3 bases, leaving 14 bases between the germline ends. The CDR3 totals 16 residues. Germline lookup yields CDR1 MNHEY and CDR2 SVGAGI. The CDR3 bases are TGTGCCAGCAGTTACTCCTTCAGTAGAGGAAAAGAGACCCAGTACTTC. Protein product: CASSYSFSRGKETQYF.

CDR3 region: CSVVTGLSNQPQHF. CDR3 bases: TGCAGCGTCGTGACAGGGCTTAGCAATCAGCCCCAGCATTTT. V is TRBV29-1 and J is TRBJ1-5; 7 nucleotides agree with TRBD1. The J segment lost 0 bases and the V segment lost 6 bases, leaving 5 bases of the junction unmatched. The CDR3 spans 14 residues. In germline, CDR1 is SQVTM, CDR2 ANQGSEA.

The chain has TRBV19 and TRBJ1-5; 8 bases agree with TRBD1. The CDR3 runs to 14 residues. Per germline, CDR1 LNHDA and CDR2 SQIVND (reference sequence). V was pared by 7 bases and J by 7 bases, with 9 bases of the junction left unmatched. CDR3 sequence (DNA): TGTGCCAGTATGGGCGGCAGGGGGCAACAGCCCCAGCATTTT. Protein: CASMGGRGQQPQHF. The full variable domain, in which reference TRBV19 and TRBJ1-5 provide the parts outside the CDR3, is DGGITQSPKYLFRKEGQNVTLSCEQNLNHDAMYWYRQDPGQGLRLIYYSQIVNDFQKGDIAEGYSVSREKKESFPLTVTSAQKNPTAFYLCASMGGRGQQPQHFGDGTRLSIL.

This clone has more than one count but fewer than ten. The chain joins TRBV19 to TRBJ2-3; 7 bases line up with TRBD2. The J segment lost 5 bases and the V segment lost 10 bases, leaving 36 bases of the junction unmatched. The germline V gene has CDR1 LNHDA and CDR2 SQIVND (reference sequence). This CDR3 has 22 residues. CDR3 amino acids: CANKPGPKTTSYGTKREDTQYF. For the CDR3, the DNA is TGTGCCAATAAACCGGGACCTAAGACAACGTCTTACGGGACTAAGAGGGAAGATACGCAGTATTTT.

The V call is TRBV27, the J call TRBJ1-2; no reliable D call. V was clipped by 3 bases and J by 1 base, with 6 bases between them. Germline lookup yields CDR1 MNHEY and CDR2 SMNVEV (reference sequence). CDR3 length: 13 residues. CDR3 sequence reads: CASSFTVNYGYTF. In DNA, the CDR3 is TGTGCCAGCAGTTTTACCGTTAACTATGGCTACACCTTC.

J is TRBJ2-1 and V is TRBV5-6; D is perhaps TRBD2 (7 bases). V lost 1 base, J lost 8 bases, and 16 bases lay in between. This CDR3 is 15 amino acids long. Germline V lookup: CDR1 SGHDT, CDR2 YYEEEE. The CDR3, as DNA: TGTGCCAGCAGCTTGTTGGCGGGGGCGTCTGATGAGCAGTTCTTC. It is translated as CASSLLAGASDEQFF. The complete variable domain, with remaining parts taken from reference TRBV5-6 and TRBJ2-1, reads DAGVTQSPTHLIKTRGQQVTLRCSPKSGHDTVSWYQQALGQGPQFIFQYYEEEERQRGNFPDRFSGHQFPNYSSELNVNALLLGDSALYLCASSLLAGASDEQFFGPGTRLTVL.

In this sample, this clone turned up a few times. This chain joins TRBV2 and TRBJ2-3, with 10 nucleotides matching TRBD2. CDR1 is SNHLY and CDR2 is FYNNEI in the germline V gene. The CDR3 is 15 amino acids. V was clipped by 6 bases and J by 3 bases; unmatched bases: 6. In DNA, the CDR3 is TGTGCCAGCAGGCGGACTAGCGGAATAACAGATACGCAGTATTTT. It yields the protein CASRRTSGITDTQYF.

CDR3 DNA sequence: TGTGCTAGTGCCCCCCCTGGGACTAACTATGGCTACACCTTC. Its protein is CASAPPGTNYGYTF. V usage is TRBV12-5 and J usage is TRBJ1-2; no firm D call. This CDR3 is built from 14 residues. V lost 7 bases and J lost 0, with 12 bases in between. Germline values: CDR1 LGHNT, CDR2 FRNRAP.

The sample holds one count of this clone. The V gene is TRBV9, the J gene TRBJ2-3; D is undetermined. The V end lost 0 bases, the J end lost 6 bases, and 17 bases lay between the germline ends. Germline V gene data show CDR1 as SGDLS and CDR2 as YYNGEE. The CDR3 runs to 16 residues. The CDR3 coding sequence is TGTGCCAGCAGCGTAGATGTGGTCTTCCTGGCGGATACGCAGTATTTT. It encodes CASSVDVVFLADTQYF.

The gene calls are TRBV9 and TRBJ2-2, with 7 bases lining up with TRBD2. With V trimmed by 3 bases and J by 5 bases, 10 bases remained unmatched. The CDR3 is made up of 16 amino acids. Germline V gene sequence: CDR1 SGDLS, CDR2 YYNGEE. CDR3 in amino acids: CASSGVERDQTGELFF. The CDR3 DNA sequence: TGTGCCAGCAGCGGGGTCGAGCGGGATCAAACCGGGGAGCTGTTTTTT.

The CDR3, as DNA: TGTGCCAGCAGCTCGACCGGGGACGCCGACCACATGGGGAATACGCAGTATTTT. Protein sequence: CASSSTGDADHMGNTQYF. The V gene is TRBV4-2, the J gene TRBJ2-3; D may correspond to TRBD1 or TRBD2 (5 bases each). V lost 5 bases and J lost 7, with 28 bases in between. This CDR3 spans 18 amino acids. Germline-derived CDR1 and CDR2 are LGHNA and YNFKEQ.